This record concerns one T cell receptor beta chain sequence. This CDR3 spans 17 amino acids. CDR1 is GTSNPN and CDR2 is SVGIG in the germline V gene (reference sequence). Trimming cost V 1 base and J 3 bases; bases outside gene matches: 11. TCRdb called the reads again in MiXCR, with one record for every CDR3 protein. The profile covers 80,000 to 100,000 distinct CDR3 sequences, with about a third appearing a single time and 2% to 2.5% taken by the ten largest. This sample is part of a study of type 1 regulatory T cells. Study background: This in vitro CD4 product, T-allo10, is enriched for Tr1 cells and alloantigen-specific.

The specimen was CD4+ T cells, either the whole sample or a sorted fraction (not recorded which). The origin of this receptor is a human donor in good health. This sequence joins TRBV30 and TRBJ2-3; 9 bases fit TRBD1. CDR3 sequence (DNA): TGTGCCTGGAGTGCAAAAGGGACAGGGATTGCAACAGATACGCAGTATTTT. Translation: CAWSAKGTGIATDTQYF.